These 12 T cell receptor beta chains share one sample of origin, sequenced in a study of CD8 T cells in ankylosing spondylitis. TCRdb re-called the 5' RACE reads through MiXCR, storing one row per CDR3 protein. The table has 150,000 or so distinct CDR3 sequences, about 32% seen once. Sample: synovial fluid, either unsorted or a sorted T cell fraction (not recorded which). These receptors originate from a male donor with ankylosing spondylitis.

The J gene is TRBJ2-2, the V gene TRBV7-8, with TRBD2 matching 12 bases. Germline values: CDR1 SGHVS, CDR2 FQNEAQ. V lost 5 bases and J lost 5; bases outside the gene matches: 9. The CDR3 runs to 17 residues. This chain's CDR3 is CASSKILTSGGTGELFF. As DNA, the CDR3 is TGTGCCAGCAGCAAGATCTTGACTAGCGGGGGAACCGGGGAGCTGTTTTTT.

The table lists this clonotype with a few counts. The chain uses TRBV7-2 and TRBJ2-3; D gene ambiguous. The ends were cut back, 5 bases at V and 1 base at J, with 13 bases in the middle. This CDR3 region has 15 residues. Germline CDR1 and CDR2: SGHTA and FQGNSA. CDR3 residues: CASSIPFGGTDTQYF. For the CDR3, the DNA is TGTGCCAGCAGCATACCCTTTGGGGGCACAGATACGCAGTATTTT.

This clonotype was picked up many times. V gene TRBV9 combines with J gene TRBJ2-2; D remains ambiguous. CDR1 is SGDLS and CDR2 is YYNGEE in the germline V gene. This CDR3 contains 14 residues. The germline V and J ends were trimmed by 1 base and 5 bases, with 9 bases remaining between them. The CDR3 reads CASSVRFETGELFF. The CDR3, as DNA: TGTGCCAGCAGCGTAAGGTTTGAGACCGGGGAGCTGTTTTTT.

As for this clonotype: A much larger clone lies a single base off, so this may be a read error. The rearrangement links TRBV5-1 to TRBJ2-1; D may match TRBD1 or TRBD2 (6 bases each). The CDR3 consists of 13 residues. The V gene's germline CDR1 is SGHRS and CDR2 YFSETQ. The CDR3 bases are TGCCCCAGCAGCTTGGGGGGCCGGGATGAGCAGTTCTTC. As protein: CPSSLGGRDEQFF.

The chain joins TRBV7-8 to TRBJ1-5; 7 bases fit TRBD1. The junction had 4 bases not matched to a gene; V was cut back by 1 base and J by 4 bases. There are 15 residues in the CDR3. The V gene's germline CDR1 is SGHVS and CDR2 FQNEAQ. Written as DNA, the CDR3 is TGTGCCAGCAGCTTAGACCACAGGGGAAATCAGCCCCAGCATTTT. Its translation is CASSLDHRGNQPQHF.

This clonotype was seen a handful of times. V is TRBV12-3 or TRBV12-4 and J is TRBJ2-5, with D tentatively TRBD1 (5 bases). The V end lost 3 bases, the J end lost 0 bases, and 14 bases lay between the germline ends. The CDR3 has 16 residues. The CDR3 loop is CASSFAPGLDQETQYF. The DNA of the CDR3 is TGTGCCAGCAGTTTCGCCCCAGGGTTAGACCAAGAGACCCAGTACTTC.

The chain couples TRBV5-8 to TRBJ2-1, with D perhaps TRBD1 (6 bases). This CDR3 has 15 amino acids. Trimming stripped 10 bases from V and 3 bases from J, with 20 bases between. Germline CDR1 and CDR2: SGHTS and YDEGEE. The CDR3 coding sequence is TGTGCCGGACAGAATACAGAGGTGCGCTACAATGAGCAGTTCTTC. Amino acid sequence: CAGQNTEVRYNEQFF.

This clonotype was detected many times. At one end the junction does not follow the germline gene, possibly because of a read error. V is TRBV7-2 and J is TRBJ2-3, with unresolved D. This CDR3 spans 11 amino acids. Per germline, CDR1 SGHTA and CDR2 FQGNSA. DNA of the CDR3: TGTGCCAGCAGCTTAGGCCCTTTTACTCTCTTT. This translates into CASSLGPFTLF.

This clonotype was observed many times. The chain has TRBV29-1 and TRBJ1-3; TRBD1 agrees at 7 bases. The CDR3 is 13 amino acids. Germline CDR1 is SQVTM and CDR2 is ANQGSEA. After removal of 5 bases from V and 5 bases from J, the junction contained 6 bases not matched to a gene. Here the CDR3 DNA reads TGCAGCGTTATCGGGACAGCTAGAAACACCATATATTTT. This codes for CSVIGTARNTIYF. Complete variable domain (other parts from reference TRBV29-1 and TRBJ1-3): SAVISQKPSRDICQRGTSLTIQCQVDSQVTMMFWYRQQPGQSLTLIATANQGSEATYESGFVIDKFPISRPNLTFSTLTVSNMSPEDSSIYLCSVIGTARNTIYFGEGSWLTVV.

This chain links TRBV9 with TRBJ2-1; 7 bases fit TRBD1. Germline trimming cut 0 bases from V and 1 base from J; bases unmatched to any gene: 1. In germline, CDR1 is SGDLS, CDR2 YYNGEE. The CDR3 contains 15 residues. The CDR3 region has the DNA TGTGCCAGCAGCGTAGCAGGGGGATCCTACAATGAGCAGTTCTTC. It codes for CASSVAGGSYNEQFF.

This chain joins TRBV20-1 and TRBJ1-4; D may be TRBD1 (6 bases). The CDR3 has 12 amino acids. Germline lookup yields CDR1 DFQATT and CDR2 SNEGSKA (reference sequence). V lost 6 bases, J lost 7 bases, and 12 bases lay in between. In DNA, the CDR3 is TGCAGTGCGGTGGGGGGGGCTGAAAAACTGTTTTTT. Translation: CSAVGGAEKLFF.

The table lists this clonotype with a few counts. The rearrangement joins TRBV30 to TRBJ2-7, with a possible D match to TRBD1 (6 bases). The length of the CDR3 is 12 residues. The germline V and J ends were trimmed by 4 bases and 6 bases, with 13 bases remaining between them. Germline V lookup: CDR1 GTSNPN, CDR2 SVGIG (reference sequence). The CDR3 spells CAWNTGSGEQYF. In DNA form, the CDR3 reads TGTGCCTGGAACACAGGGTCGGGCGAGCAGTACTTC. Full variable domain (rest looked up from reference TRBV30 and TRBJ2-7): SQTIHQWPATLVQPVGSPLSLECTVEGTSNPNLYWYRQAAGRGLQLLFYSVGIGQISSEVPQNLSASRPQDRQFILSSKKLLLSDSGFYLCAWNTGSGEQYFGPGTRLTVT.